This T cell receptor (beta chain) was captured by sequencing in a study of CD8 T cells in Susac syndrome. The wider study: Patients with Susac syndrome were therapy-naive, on corticosteroids, or on intravenous immunoglobulin alone at the time that blood was drawn. Study results and caveats: The CD4+ T cell repertoires in Susac syndrome did not show any clonal expansion.

About 0.45 to 1 ug RNA was reverse transcribed with random hexamers. Multiplex immunoSEQ PCR targeted 54 Vbeta and 13 Jbeta TCR beta segments. TCRdb passed the immunoSEQ multiplex PCR reads through MiXCR, listing each CDR3 protein once. The sample has approximately 190,000 distinct CDR3 sequences, 90% to 95% seen once; the top ten hold about 0.09%. Bulk CD8+ and CD4+ cells came from magnetic negative isolation; CD8+ TEMRA by FACS. Notes on this clonotype: As yet, its antigen is unknown.

The germline CDR1 and CDR2 sequences are SGHAT and FQDESV (reference sequence). V gave up 5 bases and J gave up 1 base; unmatched junction bases: 6. The CDR3 has 15 amino acids. The rearrangement links TRBV11-1 to TRBJ1-1; 8 nucleotides match TRBD1. Sequenced: CD4+ T cells from PBMCs. This TCR was sampled from a human donor with Susac syndrome. The CDR3 DNA is TGTGCCAGCAGCCCTGGACAGGGCGGGAACACTGAAGCTTTCTTT. Amino acids: CASSPGQGGNTEAFF.